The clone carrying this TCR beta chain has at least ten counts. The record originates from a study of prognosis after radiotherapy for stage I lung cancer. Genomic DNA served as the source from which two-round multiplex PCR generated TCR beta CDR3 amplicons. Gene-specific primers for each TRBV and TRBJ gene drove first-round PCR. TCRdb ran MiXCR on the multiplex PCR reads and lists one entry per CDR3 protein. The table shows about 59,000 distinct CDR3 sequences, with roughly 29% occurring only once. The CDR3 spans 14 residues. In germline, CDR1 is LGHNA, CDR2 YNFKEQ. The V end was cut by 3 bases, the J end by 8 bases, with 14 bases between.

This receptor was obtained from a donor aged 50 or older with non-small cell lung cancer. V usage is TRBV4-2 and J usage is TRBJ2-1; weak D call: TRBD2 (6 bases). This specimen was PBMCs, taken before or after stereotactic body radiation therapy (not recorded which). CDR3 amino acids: CASSQKGLRDEQFF. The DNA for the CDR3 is TGTGCCAGCAGCCAGAAGGGACTCAGGGATGAGCAGTTCTTC.